This entry is about one T cell receptor beta chain. This table comes from immunoSEQ multiplex PCR, and its TCRdb copy is limited to in-frame clones, with some not included. This table has approximately 300,000 clones, around 87% appearing once. These data come from a study of blood T cell repertoires in COVID-19. The CDR3 extends over 15 amino acids. Trimming removed 1 base from V and 2 bases from J; junction bases left unmatched: 2. Germline lookup yields CDR1 PRHDT and CDR2 FYEKMQ (reference sequence). This clonotype originated in a man aged 50-59 years with active or convalescent COVID-19. The rearrangement joins TRBV13 to TRBJ1-3; 7 bases fit TRBD1. Specimen: peripheral blood. DNA for the CDR3: TGTGCCAGCAGCTTAGACAGGGGAACTGGAAACACCATATATTTT. This translates into CASSLDRGTGNTIYF.